This is a list of T cell receptor beta chains from one sample in a study of blood T cell repertoires in COVID-19. Measured with immunoSEQ multiplex PCR; TCRdb has only the in-frame clones, and not every one. The profile shows around 400,000 clones, approximately 89% of them singletons. The sample was peripheral blood. The receptor set was obtained from a woman aged 60-70 years with COVID-19, enrolled during active disease. The CDR3 runs from the conserved cysteine through the conserved F or W. The D gene is left open where the match is weak. Size tells how often a clone was seen (once, few, many) or the class of an expanded clone, and some rows leave it out.

j_call,clone_size,v_call,d_call,cdr3_nt,cdr3_aa
TRBJ2-5,-,TRBV5-1,-,TGCGCCAGCAGGCCGGTGCCAGGGGTCCAAGAGACCCAGTACTTC,CASRPVPGVQETQYF
TRBJ1-5,-,TRBV3-1/TRBV3-2,TRBD1,TGTGCCAGCAGCCTTCGACAGGGCGTTCAGCCCCAGCATTTT,CASSLRQGVQPQHF
TRBJ2-3,-,TRBV3-1/TRBV3-2,-,TGTACCCACACCGCCCTAGCGTTAGATACGCAGTATTTT,CTHTALALDTQYF
TRBJ2-3,-,TRBV2,-,TGTGCCAGCAACGAGGATACGCAGTATTTT,CASNEDTQYF
TRBJ2-5,-,TRBV7-3,TRBD1,TGTGCCAGCAGCATACGCAGGGGGCCGGGAGAGACCCAGTACTTC,CASSIRRGPGETQYF
TRBJ1-5,-,TRBV10-3,TRBD1,TGTGCCATCAGCCCGACAGGGCAAGGCAATCAGCCCCAGCATTTT,CAISPTGQGNQPQHF
TRBJ1-2,-,TRBV5-6,-,TGTGCCAGCAGCTTTCGCGCGGGAGCGCGCGGCTACACCTTC,CASSFRAGARGYTF
TRBJ2-1,-,TRBV3-1/TRBV3-2,TRBD2,TGTGCCAGCAGCCAGCGGGGGGGCCGAATAAATGAGCAGTTCTTC,CASSQRGGRINEQFF
TRBJ2-5,once,TRBV4-1,-,TGCGCCAGCAGCCGGGACCCGGGTGCGCGGGGACAAGAGACCCAGTACTTC,CASSRDPGARGQETQYF
TRBJ1-4,-,TRBV15,TRBD1,TGTGCCACCAGCAGCCCCGGGACAGAAAGAGAAAAACTGTTTTTT,CATSSPGTEREKLFF
TRBJ2-7,-,TRBV9,-,TGTGCCAGCAGCGCTCCACAGAGCTCCTACGAGCAGTACTTC,CASSAPQSSYEQYF
TRBJ2-1,once,TRBV11-2,-,TGTGCCAGCAGCATCAGTCGCTACAATGAGCAGTTCTTC,CASSISRYNEQFF
TRBJ1-2,-,TRBV6-6,-,TGTGCCAGCAGTTACTCGAGTGGTCCCAACTATGGCTACACCTTC,CASSYSSGPNYGYTF
TRBJ1-2,-,TRBV6-5,-,TGTGCCAGCAGTCTACAGGGTCGTGGCTACACCTTC,CASSLQGRGYTF
TRBJ2-1,once,TRBV27,-,TGTGCCAGCAGTTTAAGCCTGGACAATGAGCAGTTCTTC,CASSLSLDNEQFF
TRBJ2-7,-,TRBV6-1,TRBD1,TGTGCCAGCAGTGCCTACTCAGGGGGTAGCTTAAGCGAGCAGTACTTC,CASSAYSGGSLSEQYF
TRBJ2-1,few,TRBV6-5,-,TGTGCCAGCAGTCCTACTAGTTCTTGGCAGTTCTTC,CASSPTSSWQFF
TRBJ2-5,-,TRBV4-1,TRBD2,TGCGCCAGCAGCCCGGGACTAGCGGGGGGGAGGGAGACCCAGTACTTC,CASSPGLAGGRETQYF
TRBJ2-1,-,TRBV19,TRBD1,TGTGCCAGTAGTATAGATTGGGGACAGGGGAATGAGCAGTTCTTC,CASSIDWGQGNEQFF
TRBJ1-1,-,TRBV6-1,TRBD1,TGTGCCAGCAGTGACGTGGGACAGGGCCGTTGGGCTTTCTTT,CASSDVGQGRWAFF
TRBJ2-5,once,TRBV11-2,-,TGTGCCAGCAGCTTAGATAGGGGACTCCAAGAGACCCAGTACTTC,CASSLDRGLQETQYF
TRBJ1-3,-,TRBV6-5,TRBD1,TGTGCCAGCAAGGAAGGGGGCACTGGAAACACCATATATTTT,CASKEGGTGNTIYF
TRBJ2-2,-,TRBV11-3,TRBD2,TGTGCCAGCAGCTTAGATTCGTCCGGTGGTAGCGGGAGGACCGGGGAGCTGTTTTTT,CASSLDSSGGSGRTGELFF
TRBJ1-1,-,TRBV6-5,TRBD1,TGTGCCAGCAGTTACCGTACGATGGACAGGAGGAGTGAAGCTTTCTTT,CASSYRTMDRRSEAFF
TRBJ2-1,-,TRBV9,TRBD1,TGTGCCAGCAGCGACGGGACAGGGTACTTCTACAATGAGCAGTTCTTC,CASSDGTGYFYNEQFF
TRBJ2-3,-,TRBV3-1/TRBV3-2,-,TGTGCCAGCAGCCAAGGGACACCTAGCACAGATACGCAGTATTTT,CASSQGTPSTDTQYF
TRBJ1-4,-,TRBV10-1,TRBD1,TGCGCCACCAGGGAGGGGGCCCGGAAGGGTAAGGATGCAACTAATGAAAAACTGTTTTTT,CATREGARKGKDATNEKLFF
TRBJ1-1,-,TRBV30,-,TGTGCCGGGGGGAGTACTGAAGCTTTCTTT,CAGGSTEAFF
TRBJ2-5,-,TRBV4-2,-,TGTGCCAGCAGTCAAGAGGGGGGGACTCCGGAGACCCAGTACTTC,CASSQEGGTPETQYF
TRBJ2-2,-,TRBV28,-,TGTGCCAGCAGTCGTGTCGGGGCCGGGGAGCTGTTTTTT,CASSRVGAGELFF
TRBJ1-5,-,TRBV12-3/TRBV12-4,-,TGTGCCAGCAGTTTAGCTAATCCCCCCCAGCATTTT,CASSLANPPQHF
TRBJ1-4,-,TRBV2,-,TGTGCCAGCCAAGCCCTGGTAGCAACTAATGAAAAACTGTTTTTT,CASQALVATNEKLFF
TRBJ1-1,-,TRBV2,TRBD1,TGTGCCAGCCGGGACAGGGTCCACACTGAAGCTTTCTTT,CASRDRVHTEAFF
TRBJ2-1,-,TRBV7-3,TRBD1,TGTGCCAGCAGCCTACAGGGGAACTCCTACAATGAGCAGTTCTTC,CASSLQGNSYNEQFF
TRBJ2-7,-,TRBV2,TRBD1,TGTGCCAGCAGTTCGGGACAGGGGATCCGCTACGAGCAGTACTTC,CASSSGQGIRYEQYF